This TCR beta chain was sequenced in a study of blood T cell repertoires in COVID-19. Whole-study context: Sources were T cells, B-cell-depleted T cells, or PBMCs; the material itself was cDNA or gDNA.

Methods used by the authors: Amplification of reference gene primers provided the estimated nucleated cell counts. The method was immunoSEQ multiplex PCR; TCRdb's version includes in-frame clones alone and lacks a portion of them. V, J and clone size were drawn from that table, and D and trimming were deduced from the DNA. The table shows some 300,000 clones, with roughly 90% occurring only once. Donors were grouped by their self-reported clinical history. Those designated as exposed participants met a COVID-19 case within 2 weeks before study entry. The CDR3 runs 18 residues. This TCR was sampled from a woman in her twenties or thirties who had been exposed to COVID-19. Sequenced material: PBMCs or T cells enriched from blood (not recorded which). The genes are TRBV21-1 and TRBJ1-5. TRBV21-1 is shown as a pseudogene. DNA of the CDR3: TGTGCCAGCAGCAAATGGGGGGGGAGGGACGACGACCATCAGCCCCAGCATTTT. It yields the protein CASSKWGGRDDDHQPQHF.